The clone carrying this T cell receptor (beta chain) showed up just a few times. Antigen specificity is unknown. These data come from a study of blood T cells in healthy people across ages. A second PCR of 7 to 11 cycles used a sample-barcoded 5' primer and a J-beta primer mix. Every sample produced at least 2.5 million CDR3-containing paired-end reads. TCRdb reprocessed the 5' RACE reads with MiXCR, giving one entry per CDR3 protein. This sample carries under 2 million distinct CDR3 sequences, almost 35% of them seen once, and the ten largest clones take approximately 10%. General study results and limits: Diversity of TCR beta correlated strongly with naive T cell percentage. Since the PBMCs were unsorted, naive and antigen-experienced cells could not be conclusively compared. Diversity was estimated from one million T cells, and these estimates were considered underestimates.

Sample: blood. The receptor comes from a woman aged 25-40 years in good health.

For the CDR3, the DNA is TGTGCCAGCAGCGGGGGCTACGGGGGCCCCGGAGAGACCCAGTACTTC. Protein sequence: CASSGGYGGPGETQYF. The chain uses TRBV5-4 and TRBJ2-5; possibly TRBD1 or TRBD2 for D (6 bases each). The CDR3 runs to 16 residues. In germline, CDR1 is SGHNT, CDR2 YYREEE (reference sequence). Trimming removed 4 bases at V and 4 bases at J, with 20 bases between.